This is a list of T cell receptor beta chains from one sample in a study of T cells in Graves' hyperthyroidism and ophthalmopathy. TCRdb ran MiXCR on the multiplex PCR reads and lists one entry per CDR3 protein. The data show about 580,000 distinct CDR3 sequences, over 11% seen once. The sample consisted of blood. The source is a woman in her twenties or thirties with Graves' hyperthyroidism that later progressed to Graves' ophthalmopathy. The CDR3 runs from the conserved cysteine through the conserved F or W. The order of the fields is J gene, clone size, D gene, V gene, CDR3 protein, CDR3 DNA. The D gene is left open where the match is weak. Clone size appears in some rows only: once, few, many, or a class for an expanded clone.

TRBJ1-6,many,TRBD1,TRBV7-8,CASSLTGTGSSYNSPLHF,TGTGCCAGCAGCTTAACGGGGACAGGGAGCTCCTATAATTCACCCCTCCACTTT
TRBJ2-1,many,TRBD2,TRBV19,CASSIASGRTWEQFF,TGTGCCAGTAGTATAGCTAGCGGGAGAACGTGGGAGCAGTTCTTC
TRBJ2-3,many,.,TRBV30,CAWTYFSGPDTQYF,TGTGCCTGGACCTACTTCAGCGGCCCCGATACGCAGTATTTT
TRBJ2-5,many,.,TRBV14,CASSQDRLARAHETQYF,TGTGCCAGCAGCCAAGATCGGCTAGCTCGGGCGCATGAGACCCAGTACTTC
TRBJ1-1,many,.,TRBV7-3,CASSSNTNTEAFF,TGTGCCAGCAGCTCCAATACGAACACTGAAGCTTTCTTT
TRBJ2-2,.,.,TRBV7-7,CASSPRERRHTGELFF,TGTGCTAGTAGCCCCCGGGAACGGCGGCACACCGGGGAGCTGTTTTTT
TRBJ2-1,few,.,TRBV7-9,CASSRSRGGVSSYNEQFF,TGTGCCAGCAGCCGCTCCAGGGGGGGAGTGAGCTCCTACAATGAGCAGTTCTTC
TRBJ2-7,.,.,TRBV20-1,CSARDEAGTYEQYF,TGCAGTGCTAGAGATGAGGCAGGGACCTACGAGCAGTACTTC
TRBJ2-7,few,TRBD1,TRBV3-1,CASSRVGTDSYEQYF,TGTGCCAGCAGCCGAGTAGGGACAGACTCCTACGAGCAGTACTTC
TRBJ2-2,many,.,TRBV28,CASTGGPNTGELFF,TGTGCCAGCACGGGCGGGCCCAACACCGGGGAGCTGTTTTTT
TRBJ2-5,.,TRBD1,TRBV4-1,CASTRTQGYQEAQYF,TGCGCCAGCACCCGGACACAGGGGTATCAAGAGGCCCAGTACTTC
TRBJ2-5,many,TRBD1,TRBV19,CASSIATGVEETQYF,TGTGCCAGTAGTATAGCGACAGGGGTAGAAGAGACCCAGTACTTC
TRBJ2-7,many,.,TRBV27,CASSLSIGTYEQYF,TGTGCCAGCAGTTTATCGATAGGTACCTACGAGCAGTACTTC
TRBJ2-2,few,.,TRBV7-2,CASSLAAGVRELFF,TGTGCCAGCAGCTTAGCAGCAGGGGTACGGGAGCTGTTTTTT
TRBJ1-2,.,.,TRBV15,CATSPPGLRGYTF,TGTGCCACCAGCCCCCCGGGACTTCGTGGCTACACCTTC
TRBJ2-7,.,.,TRBV5-1,CASRSGTQGGEQYF,TGCGCCAGCAGGTCCGGGACGCAGGGTGGCGAGCAGTACTTC
TRBJ1-1,many,.,TRBV6-2/TRBV6-3,CASTRNTEAFF,TGTGCCAGTACAAGGAACACTGAAGCTTTCTTT
TRBJ2-7,many,.,TRBV6-1,CATTTGGEQYF,TGTGCCACAACTACGGGCGGCGAGCAGTACTTC
TRBJ2-3,many,TRBD2,TRBV2,CASAAGGPKDTQYF,TGTGCCAGCGCGGCGGGAGGGCCGAAAGATACGCAGTATTTT
TRBJ1-1,.,.,TRBV4-2,CASSKSGNTEAFF,TGTGCCAGCAGCAAATCAGGAAACACTGAAGCTTTCTTT
TRBJ2-3,many,.,TRBV29-1,CSEGRTDTQYF,TGCTCCGAGGGAAGGACAGATACGCAGTATTTT
TRBJ2-1,few,.,TRBV24-1,CATSGPAGRGQFF,TGTGCCACCAGTGGGCCCGCGGGTCGGGGGCAGTTCTTC
TRBJ1-1,.,TRBD1,TRBV19,CASSRQGALTEAFF,TGTGCCAGTAGTAGACAGGGGGCGCTTACTGAAGCTTTCTTT
TRBJ1-3,many,.,TRBV10-3,CAISEPPHSGNTIYF,TGTGCCATCAGTGAACCCCCACACTCTGGAAACACCATATATTTT
TRBJ2-3,many,.,TRBV3-1,CASSQSADLEDTQYF,TGTGCCAGCAGCCAGTCAGCGGACCTAGAGGATACGCAGTATTTT
TRBJ1-5,.,.,TRBV28,CASSPLAEGAWQPQHF,TGTGCCAGCAGTCCCCTCGCCGAGGGTGCTTGGCAGCCCCAGCATTTT
TRBJ2-3,.,TRBD2,TRBV11-3,CASSLDLSGRITDTQYF,TGTGCCAGCAGCTTAGATCTCTCCGGGAGGATCACAGATACGCAGTATTTT
TRBJ2-1,few,TRBD1,TRBV5-5,CASSSDRGSGNEQFF,TGTGCCAGCAGCTCAGACAGGGGTAGCGGCAATGAGCAGTTCTTC
TRBJ2-7,many,TRBD1,TRBV6-1,CASRQGHYEQYF,TGTGCCAGCCGACAGGGTCACTACGAGCAGTACTTC
TRBJ1-4,many,.,TRBV11-2,CASSFGLGPTNEKLFF,TGTGCCAGCAGCTTTGGCTTGGGACCAACTAATGAAAAACTGTTTTTT
TRBJ2-1,many,.,TRBV12-3/TRBV12-4,CASSQGHSGADGEQFF,TGTGCCAGCAGTCAGGGACACTCCGGGGCTGACGGTGAGCAGTTCTTC
TRBJ2-3,many,.,TRBV30,CAWSVGGAGTDTQYF,TGTGCCTGGAGTGTTGGAGGCGCAGGCACAGATACGCAGTATTTT
TRBJ1-1,.,TRBD1,TRBV12-3/TRBV12-4,CASSWSRDRVAEAFF,TGTGCCAGCAGTTGGAGCCGGGACAGGGTCGCTGAAGCTTTCTTT
TRBJ2-3,many,.,TRBV11-2,CASSLQGDTQYF,TGTGCCAGCAGCCTACAGGGAGATACGCAGTATTTT
TRBJ2-5,many,.,TRBV12-3/TRBV12-4,CASSLGKYVEGQYF,TGTGCCAGCAGTTTAGGGAAATACGTGGAGGGCCAGTACTTC
TRBJ1-1,many,.,TRBV11-3,CASSPGGGLAEAFF,TGTGCCAGCAGCCCCGGCGGGGGGCTCGCTGAAGCTTTCTTT
TRBJ2-3,.,TRBD2,TRBV11-2,CASSLRPSGSTDTQYF,TGTGCCAGCAGCTTGAGGCCTAGCGGGAGCACAGATACGCAGTATTTT
TRBJ1-1,many,.,TRBV3-1,CASSQDTSRSEAFF,TGTGCCAGCAGCCAAGACACCTCGAGATCTGAAGCTTTCTTT
TRBJ1-2,.,.,TRBV11-2,CASSFSQTAVDGYTF,TGTGCCAGCAGCTTCTCTCAGACGGCGGTGGATGGCTACACCTTC
TRBJ2-2,.,.,TRBV28,CASRVVGTNTGELFF,TGTGCCAGCAGGGTAGTGGGAACGAACACCGGGGAGCTGTTTTTT
TRBJ2-7,.,TRBD2,TRBV3-1,CASSLLGGSTTYEQYF,TGTGCCAGCAGCCTCTTGGGGGGGTCAACCACCTACGAGCAGTACTTC
TRBJ1-2,.,TRBD1,TRBV29-1,CSVEDRGGGYTF,TGCAGCGTTGAGGACAGGGGCGGGGGCTACACCTTC
TRBJ1-1,.,TRBD1,TRBV3-1,CASSRRQGTEAFF,TGTGCCAGCAGCCGCAGACAGGGCACTGAAGCTTTCTTT
TRBJ2-7,many,TRBD2,TRBV27,CASSTSGRGYEQYF,TGTGCCAGCAGTACTAGCGGGAGGGGGTACGAGCAGTACTTC
TRBJ2-7,few,TRBD1,TRBV19,CANSPGQANYEQYF,TGTGCCAATAGTCCGGGACAGGCAAACTACGAGCAGTACTTC
TRBJ2-1,few,.,TRBV20-1,CSARVGSRDEQFF,TGCAGTGCTAGAGTGGGGTCTAGAGATGAGCAGTTCTTC
TRBJ2-2,many,TRBD2,TRBV7-3,CASSLGLAGVTVGELFF,TGTGCCAGCAGCCTAGGACTAGCGGGAGTAACGGTCGGGGAGCTGTTTTTT
TRBJ2-2,.,.,TRBV10-1,CASSDGHRDNTGELFF,TGCGCCAGCAGTGATGGACATAGGGATAACACCGGGGAGCTGTTTTTT
TRBJ2-3,.,.,TRBV6-1,CASSELGSRTDTQYF,TGTGCCAGCAGTGAACTGGGGAGTCGCACAGATACGCAGTATTTT
TRBJ2-3,many,.,TRBV20-1,CSAGDQGSGADTQYF,TGCAGTGCTGGGGATCAGGGGTCTGGGGCAGATACGCAGTATTTT
TRBJ2-1,many,TRBD2,TRBV20-1,CSARDRLAVYNEQFF,TGCAGTGCTAGAGATAGGCTAGCGGTATACAATGAGCAGTTCTTC
TRBJ2-1,few,TRBD2,TRBV20-1,CSAPGGLGGNEQFF,TGCAGTGCTCCCGGGGGGTTGGGGGGAAATGAGCAGTTCTTC
TRBJ1-1,many,.,TRBV10-3,CAISEYRAPNTEAFF,TGTGCCATCAGTGAATACAGGGCACCTAACACTGAAGCTTTCTTT
TRBJ1-1,few,TRBD1,TRBV5-1,CASSLGGQVGLNTEAFF,TGCGCCAGCAGCTTGGGGGGACAGGTGGGACTGAACACTGAAGCTTTCTTT
TRBJ1-5,many,.,TRBV27,CASSLRRYGQPQHF,TGTGCCAGCAGTTTACGCAGGTATGGCCAGCCCCAGCATTTT
TRBJ1-6,many,TRBD1,TRBV12-3/TRBV12-4,CASSSSGGHSPLHF,TGTGCCAGCAGTTCTTCAGGGGGCCATTCACCCCTCCACTTT
TRBJ1-1,many,.,TRBV14,CASSQGQTKAFF,TGTGCCAGCAGCCAGGGGCAGACAAAAGCTTTCTTT